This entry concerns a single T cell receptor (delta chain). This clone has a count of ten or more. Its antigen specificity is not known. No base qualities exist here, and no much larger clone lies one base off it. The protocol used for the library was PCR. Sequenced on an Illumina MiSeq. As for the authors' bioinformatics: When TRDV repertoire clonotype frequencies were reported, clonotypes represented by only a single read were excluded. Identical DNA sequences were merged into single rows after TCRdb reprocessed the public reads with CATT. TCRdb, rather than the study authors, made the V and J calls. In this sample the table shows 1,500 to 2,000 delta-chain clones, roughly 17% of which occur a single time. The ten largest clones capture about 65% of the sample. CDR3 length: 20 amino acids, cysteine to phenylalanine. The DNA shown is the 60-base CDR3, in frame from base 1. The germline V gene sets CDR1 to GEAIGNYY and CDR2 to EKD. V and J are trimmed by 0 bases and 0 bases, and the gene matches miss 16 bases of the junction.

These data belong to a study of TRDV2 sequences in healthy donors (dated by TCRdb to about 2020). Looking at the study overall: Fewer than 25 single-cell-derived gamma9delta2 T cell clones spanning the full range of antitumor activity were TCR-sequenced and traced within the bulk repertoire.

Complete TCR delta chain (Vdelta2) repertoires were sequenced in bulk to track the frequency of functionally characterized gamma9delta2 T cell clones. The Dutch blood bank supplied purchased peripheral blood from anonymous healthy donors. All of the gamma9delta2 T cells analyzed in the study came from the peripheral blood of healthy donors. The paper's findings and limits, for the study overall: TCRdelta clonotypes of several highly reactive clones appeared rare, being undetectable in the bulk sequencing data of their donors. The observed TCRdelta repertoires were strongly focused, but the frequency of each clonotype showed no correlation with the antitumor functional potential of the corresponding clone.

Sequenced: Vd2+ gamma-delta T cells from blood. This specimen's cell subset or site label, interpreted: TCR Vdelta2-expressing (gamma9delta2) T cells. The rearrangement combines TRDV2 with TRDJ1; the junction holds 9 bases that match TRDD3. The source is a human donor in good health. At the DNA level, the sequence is TGTGCCTGTGACACCGTGGATCCTACTGGGGGACGGGGATACACCGATAAACTCATCTTT. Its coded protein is CACDTVDPTGGRGYTDKLIF.